One and the same sample provided the 12 T cell receptor beta chains below, sequenced in a study of blood T cell repertoires in COVID-19. Using immunoSEQ multiplex PCR, the repertoire was profiled, and TCRdb retains in-frame clones only, with some absent. This table has roughly 59,000 clones, about 81% appearing once. The specimen was peripheral blood. All receptors derive from a man aged 80 or over with acute or convalescent COVID-19.

A few counts support this clone. The chain combines TRBV20-1 with TRBJ1-1; D gene unclear. This CDR3 is 10 amino acids long. Germline V gene lookup returns CDR1 DFQATT and CDR2 SNEGSKA (reference sequence). V was trimmed by 2 bases and J by 11 bases, leaving 9 bases between them. This chain's CDR3 is CSARSVSAFF. For the CDR3, the DNA is TGCAGTGCTAGATCGGTGAGTGCTTTCTTT.

The chain joins TRBV3-1 (or the pseudogene TRBV3-2) to TRBJ2-1; 9 bases match TRBD2. CDR1 and CDR2 from the germline V gene are LGHDT and YNNKEL (reference sequence). V shed 0 bases, J shed 5 bases, and the junction held 8 bases outside the gene matches. There are 17 residues in the CDR3. DNA for the CDR3: TGTGCCAGCAGCCAAGATTTGGGCGGGAGGGCCGACAATGAGCAGTTCTTC. Translating it yields CASSQDLGGRADNEQFF.

This chain links TRBV18 with TRBJ2-7, with 10 bases identical to TRBD1. Germline lookup yields CDR1 KGHSH and CDR2 LQKENI. This CDR3 contains 15 residues. V dropped 2 bases and J dropped 2; count of bases not matched to a gene: 3. The CDR3 coding sequence is TGTGCCAGCTCACCAGGACAGGGGGACACCTACGAGCAGTACTTC. Protein sequence: CASSPGQGDTYEQYF. The entire variable domain, with the rest obtained from reference TRBV18 and TRBJ2-7, is as follows: NAGVMQNPRHLVRRRGQEARLRCSPMKGHSHVYWYRQLPEEGLKFMVYLQKENIIDESGMPKERFSAEFPKEGPSILRIQQVVRGDSAAYFCASSPGQGDTYEQYFGPGTRLTVT.

J is TRBJ2-1 and V is TRBV6-4; 8 positions agree with TRBD1. V was pared by 5 bases and J by 8 bases, with 14 bases of the junction left unmatched. This CDR3 comprises 16 residues. Germline CDR1 is MRHNA and CDR2 is SNTAGT. The chain's CDR3 is CASSQPPGQEGYEQFF. Written as DNA, the CDR3 is TGTGCCAGCAGTCAACCACCGGGACAGGAAGGTTATGAGCAGTTCTTC.

V usage is TRBV5-1 and J usage is TRBJ1-2, with TRBD1 matching over 11 bases. V lost 3 bases to trimming and J lost 4 bases; unmatched junction nucleotides: 8. The germline gives CDR1 SGHRS, CDR2 YFSETQ. The CDR3 contains 16 residues. The CDR3 sequence is CASSSGTGGRGYGYTF. The CDR3 DNA reads TGCGCCAGCAGCTCCGGGACAGGGGGTCGCGGCTATGGCTACACCTTC.

V is TRBV9 and J is TRBJ1-6; 11 bases map to TRBD1. The CDR3 runs 16 residues. J lost 6 bases, V lost 4 bases, and 6 bases had no gene match. The V gene's germline CDR1 is SGDLS and CDR2 YYNGEE. The DNA of the CDR3 is TGTGCCAGCAGCCCGGGGGGGACAGGGGGTAATTCACCCCTCCACTTT. Translation: CASSPGGTGGNSPLHF.

The rearrangement joins TRBV4-2 to TRBJ2-2; TRBD2 matches at 11 bases. CDR1 is LGHNA and CDR2 is YNFKEQ in the germline V gene. This CDR3 contains 17 residues. The V segment lost 1 base and the J segment 5 bases; nucleotides outside the gene matches: 6. In DNA, the CDR3 is TGTGCCAGCAGCCAAGTGGGGACTAGCGGACCAACCGGGGAGCTGTTTTTT. Translating it yields CASSQVGTSGPTGELFF.

CDR3 nucleotide sequence: TGTGCCAGCAGTTCGAGCGGGAGTGGTTACAATGAGCAGTTCTTC. It translates to CASSSSGSGYNEQFF. The gene calls are TRBV6-4 and TRBJ2-1, with 8 positions matching TRBD2. Germline values: CDR1 MRHNA, CDR2 SNTAGT. The CDR3 totals 15 residues. V dropped 5 bases and J dropped 4; count of bases not matched to a gene: 7.

V usage is TRBV15 and J usage is TRBJ1-1, with D uncertain. The germline V and J ends were trimmed by 1 base and 1 base, with 7 bases remaining between them. The CDR3 has 14 residues. Germline CDR1 is LNHNV and CDR2 is YYDKDF (reference sequence). The CDR3 DNA is TGTGCCACCAGCAGAGCGGGAGCGAACACTGAAGCTTTCTTT. This translates into CATSRAGANTEAFF.

The chain is built from TRBV7-2 and TRBJ1-2, with 11 bases that match TRBD1. V lost 3 bases, J lost 8 bases, and 5 bases stayed unmatched. CDR3 length equals 14 residues. Germline V gene data show CDR1 as SGHTA and CDR2 as FQGNSA. CDR3 sequence: CASSFGTGGEGYTF. DNA for the CDR3: TGTGCCAGCAGCTTCGGGACAGGGGGAGAGGGCTACACCTTC. The full variable domain, rest sourced from reference TRBV7-2 and TRBJ1-2, is GAGVSQSPSNKVTEKGKDVELRCDPISGHTALYWYRQSLGQGLEFLIYFQGNSAPDKSGLPSDRFSAERTGGSVSTLTIQRTQQEDSAVYLCASSFGTGGEGYTFGSGTRLTVV.

The J gene is TRBJ2-4, the V gene TRBV27, with D unresolved. The V end lost 6 bases, the J end lost 2 bases, and 8 bases lay between the germline ends. Germline V gene sequence: CDR1 MNHEY, CDR2 SMNVEV (reference sequence). The CDR3 has 13 residues. The CDR3 nucleotides read TGTGCCAGCAGCCAAACATCCAAAAACATTCAGTACTTC. It is translated as CASSQTSKNIQYF.

The chain links TRBV5-8 to TRBJ2-7; the D gene is possibly TRBD2 (7 bases). The CDR3 length is 12 residues. Germline loops: CDR1 SGHTS, CDR2 YDEGEE. V was cut by 0 bases and J by 8 bases, with 9 bases left in between. CDR3 sequence (DNA): TGTGCCAGCAGCTTGGTGGGGGGGCAGCAGTACTTC. Translation gives CASSLVGGQQYF.